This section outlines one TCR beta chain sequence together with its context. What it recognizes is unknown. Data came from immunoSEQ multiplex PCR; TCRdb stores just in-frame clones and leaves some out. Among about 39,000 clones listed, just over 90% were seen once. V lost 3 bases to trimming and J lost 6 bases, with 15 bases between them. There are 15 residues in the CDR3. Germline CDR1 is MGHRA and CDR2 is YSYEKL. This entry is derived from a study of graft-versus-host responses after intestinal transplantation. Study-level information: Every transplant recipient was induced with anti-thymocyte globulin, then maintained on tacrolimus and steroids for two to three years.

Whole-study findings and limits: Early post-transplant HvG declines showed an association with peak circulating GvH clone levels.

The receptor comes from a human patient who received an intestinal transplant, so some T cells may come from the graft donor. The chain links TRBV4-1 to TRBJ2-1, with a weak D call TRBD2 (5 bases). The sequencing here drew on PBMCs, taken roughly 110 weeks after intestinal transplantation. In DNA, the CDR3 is TGCGCCAGCAGCCAGGCCCTAGGGAGCGGCAATGAGCAGTTCTTC. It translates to CASSQALGSGNEQFF.